A single sample is the source of the 29 T cell receptor beta chains below, sequenced in a study of OX40 agonist ivuxolimab in advanced cancers. Libraries were prepared through the immunoSEQ multiplex PCR assay. The table was pulled from immuneACCESS by TCRdb, which kept in-frame rearrangements only. Such tables lose some clones; where checked, under half of the loss comes from unresolved V genes, and the rest has no known cause. The sample contains 65,000 or so clones, 88% of them found a single time. Roughly 5.1% of the sample comes from the top ten. The input for sequencing was CD4+ or CD8+ T cells sorted from blood, taken in a trial of the OX40 agonist ivuxolimab. The receptors were sampled from an adult with an advanced solid tumor such as melanoma, head and neck, liver or kidney cancer.

V usage is TRBV6-5 and J usage is TRBJ2-5; D is unclear. Germline CDR1 MNHEY, CDR2 SVGAGI. This CDR3 spans 12 amino acids. V lost 9 bases and J lost 5, with 13 bases in between. CDR3 residues: CARFLIPETQYF. The CDR3 DNA reads TGTGCCAGATTTCTTATTCCGGAGACCCAGTACTTC.

The chain joins TRBV6-4 to TRBJ2-6; D is possibly TRBD2 (6 bases). There are 16 residues in the CDR3. V was trimmed by 0 bases and J by 1 base, leaving 7 bases between them. Germline loops: CDR1 MRHNA, CDR2 SNTAGT. CDR3 coding DNA: TGTGCCAGCAGTGACTCGGGGGGTTCTGGGGCCAACGTCCTGACTTTC. Residues: CASSDSGGSGANVLTF.

The V gene is TRBV6-5, the J gene TRBJ1-5; no firm D call. This CDR3 comprises 15 residues. V was clipped by 6 bases and J by 4 bases, with 16 bases between them. Germline V gene data show CDR1 as MNHEY and CDR2 as SVGAGI. The CDR3 DNA reads TGTGCCAGCAGAACCGGGCAGGTTCTTAATCAGCCCCAGCATTTT. Translated: CASRTGQVLNQPQHF.

In the case of this clone: Other DNA sequences in this sample translate to the same CDR3. This chain joins TRBV15 and TRBJ1-4; D is unclear. CDR3 length: 15 residues. Trimming pared 0 bases from V and 4 bases from J, leaving 9 bases between. Germline CDR1 reads LNHNV; CDR2 reads YYDKDF (reference sequence). CDR3 sequence reads: CATSRDRQFNEKLFF. The CDR3 coding sequence is TGTGCCACCAGCAGAGATCGGCAATTTAATGAAAAACTGTTTTTT.

V usage is TRBV5-1 and J usage is TRBJ1-2; 7 bases match TRBD1. This CDR3 contains 14 residues. V was pared by 0 bases and J by 6 bases, with 5 bases of the junction left unmatched. From germline, CDR1 is SGHRS and CDR2 YFSETQ. CDR3 sequence reads: CASSLGDRVDGYTF. The DNA for the CDR3 is TGCGCCAGCAGCTTGGGAGACAGGGTGGATGGCTACACCTTC.

The chain uses TRBV2 and TRBJ1-4; D unresolved. The V and J ends lost 3 bases and 2 bases respectively, with 7 bases between them. CDR3 length: 14 amino acids. The germline V gene has CDR1 SNHLY and CDR2 FYNNEI. CDR3 DNA: TGTGCCAGCAGTGACAGGCAGACTAATGAAAAACTGTTTTTT. Its protein product is CASSDRQTNEKLFF. Combining the CDR3 with reference TRBV2 and TRBJ1-4 gives the whole variable domain EPEVTQTPSHQVTQMGQEVILRCVPISNHLYFYWYRQILGQKVEFLVSFYNNEISEKSEIFDDQFSVERPDGSNFTLKIRSTKLEDSAMYFCASSDRQTNEKLFFGSGTQLSVL.

This rearrangement joins TRBV28 to TRBJ1-2; TRBD1 matches at 8 bases. The V and J ends lost 5 bases and 8 bases, in that order; junction bases with no gene match: 16. Germline CDR1 reads MDHEN; CDR2 reads SYDVKM. The CDR3 has 16 amino acids. The CDR3 here is CASSPSLDRVRRGYTF. In nucleotides, the CDR3 is TGTGCCAGCAGTCCATCACTGGACAGGGTTCGAAGAGGCTACACCTTC.

The chain is built from TRBV9 and TRBJ2-1; D not resolved. The germline V and J ends were trimmed by 2 bases and 3 bases, with 6 bases remaining between them. Germline values: CDR1 SGDLS, CDR2 YYNGEE. The CDR3 runs to 13 residues. The CDR3 DNA follows: TGTGCCAGCAGCGTGGGCAGCTACAATGAGCAGTTCTTC. Translated: CASSVGSYNEQFF. Using reference TRBV9 and TRBJ2-1 for the parts outside the CDR3, the full variable domain is DSGVTQTPKHLITATGQRVTLRCSPRSGDLSVYWYQQSLDQGLQFLIQYYNGEERAKGNILERFSAQQFPDLHSELNLSSLELGDSALYFCASSVGSYNEQFFGPGTRLTVL.

The rearrangement uses TRBV7-9 and TRBJ2-5, with D unresolved. The better agreement between TRBJ2-7 and the DNA end casts doubt on the J call. CDR1 SEHNR and CDR2 FQNEAQ come from the germline V gene (reference sequence). The CDR3 runs 14 residues. CDR3 sequence reads: CASSSNTDGYEQYF. The CDR3 bases are TGTGCCAGCAGCTCCAACACGGACGGTTACGAGCAGTACTTC.

This chain uses TRBV11-2 with TRBJ1-4; D uncertain. Germline V gene sequence: CDR1 SGHAT, CDR2 FQNNGV. V was trimmed by 5 bases and J by 5 bases, leaving 6 bases between them. The CDR3 runs to 12 residues. The CDR3 DNA is TGTGCCAGCAGCATTCGAAATGAAAAACTGTTTTTT. Protein: CASSIRNEKLFF.

The chain joins TRBV14 to TRBJ1-1; 7 bases map to TRBD1. V lost 4 bases to trimming and J lost 0 bases; unmatched junction nucleotides: 5. The CDR3 is made up of 15 amino acids. Germline CDR1 SGHDN, CDR2 FVKESK. The DNA for the CDR3 is TGTGCCAGCAGCCCCCGACAGGGACTGAACACTGAAGCTTTCTTT. Its translation: CASSPRQGLNTEAFF.

This rearrangement joins TRBV6-1 to TRBJ2-7; no reliable D call. The V end lost 6 bases, the J end lost 5 bases, and 5 bases lay between the germline ends. Germline V CDR1 and CDR2: MNHNS, SASEGT. The CDR3 sequence is 10 residues long. CDR3 protein: CASRGHEQYF. CDR3 nucleotide sequence: TGTGCCAGCAGAGGACACGAGCAGTACTTC.

This chain connects TRBV7-8 to TRBJ1-3; D possibly corresponds to TRBD1 (6 bases). CDR1 SGHVS and CDR2 FQNEAQ come from the germline V gene. This CDR3 is 15 amino acids long. Between the trimmed V and J ends, which lost 1 base and 2 bases, there was a span of 9 bases. The DNA for the CDR3 is TGTGCCAGCAGCTTAGAGGCAGGGGCTGGAAACACCATATATTTT. This codes for CASSLEAGAGNTIYF.

With regard to this clone: At one end, the junction sequence differs from germline, possibly due to a read error. This sequence joins TRBV6-1 and TRBJ1-1, with 9 bases matching TRBD1. This CDR3 is built from 14 residues. CDR1 is MNHNS and CDR2 is SASEGT in the germline V gene. The CDR3 region is CASRPTGGDVMGIF. The CDR3 bases are TGTGCCAGCAGACCAACAGGGGGCGACGTTATGGGGATCTTT.

This clone was seen more than once but under ten times. This chain links TRBV30 with TRBJ1-5; D ambiguous. V was clipped by 5 bases and J by 6 bases, with 11 bases between them. The CDR3 is 12 amino acids. CDR1 and CDR2 (germline): GTSNPN, SVGIG (reference sequence). Written as DNA, the CDR3 is TGTGCCTGGGGAGGAGATGGTCAGCCCCAGCATTTT. The encoded protein is CAWGGDGQPQHF. The variable domain in full, with the rest retrieved from reference TRBV30 and TRBJ1-5, is SQTIHQWPATLVQPVGSPLSLECTVEGTSNPNLYWYRQAAGRGLQLLFYSVGIGQISSEVPQNLSASRPQDRQFILSSKKLLLSDSGFYLCAWGGDGQPQHFGDGTRLSIL.

The rearrangement joins TRBV19 to TRBJ2-2; TRBD1 is a possible D gene (5 bases). V dropped 3 bases and J dropped 6 bases, with 17 bases sitting between them. Per the germline V gene, CDR1 is LNHDA and CDR2 is SQIVND (reference sequence). The CDR3 runs to 16 residues. The CDR3 sequence is CASSIQGLIEPGELFF. The CDR3 DNA is TGTGCCAGTAGTATCCAGGGTTTGATCGAACCCGGGGAGCTGTTTTTT.

The chain joins TRBV5-1 to TRBJ2-1; 9 nucleotides line up with TRBD1. The V segment lost 4 bases and the J segment 4 bases; nucleotides outside the gene matches: 6. Per the germline V gene, CDR1 is SGHRS and CDR2 is YFSETQ. The length of the CDR3 is 15 residues. The CDR3 sequence: CASSGGTGLYNEQFF. In DNA form, the CDR3 reads TGCGCCAGCAGCGGCGGGACAGGGCTTTACAATGAGCAGTTCTTC.

V and J are TRBV28 and TRBJ2-4, with 7 bases lining up with TRBD2. J lost 0 bases, V lost 3 bases, and 14 bases had no gene match. Germline V lookup: CDR1 MDHEN, CDR2 SYDVKM. The CDR3 has 19 residues. CDR3 bases: TGTGCCAGCAGTTTGGTTTCGGGTGTAGCGGGCTTAGCCAAAAACATTCAGTACTTC. Protein product: CASSLVSGVAGLAKNIQYF.

This chain links TRBV5-8 with TRBJ1-5; a possible D gene is TRBD1 (5 bases). There are 18 residues in the CDR3. Trimming removed 4 bases from V and 0 bases from J, with 20 bases in between. Germline lookup yields CDR1 SGHTS and CDR2 YDEGEE. CDR3 coding DNA: TGTGCCAGCAGCCTCAACCGGGGCCGGATCTATAGCAATCAGCCCCAGCATTTT. It is translated as CASSLNRGRIYSNQPQHF. Complete variable domain (other parts from reference TRBV5-8 and TRBJ1-5): EAGVTQSPTHLIKTRGQQATLRCSPISGHTSVYWYQQALGLGLQFLLWYDEGEERNRGNFPPRFSGRQFPNYSSELNVNALELEDSALYLCASSLNRGRIYSNQPQHFGDGTRLSIL.

This chain connects TRBV19 to TRBJ1-1; 9 nucleotides agree with TRBD1. V lost 6 bases, J lost 8 bases, and 13 bases stayed unmatched. The CDR3 length is 15 residues. The V gene's germline CDR1 is LNHDA and CDR2 SQIVND (reference sequence). As DNA, the CDR3 is TGTGCCAGTAGCCCTCTCCGGGACAGGGAATCCGAAGCTTTCTTT. Amino acids: CASSPLRDRESEAFF.

The rearrangement joins TRBV5-6 to TRBJ2-5; 12 bases map to TRBD2. J gave up 5 bases and V 3 bases, and 2 bases lay outside the gene matches. The germline V gene encodes CDR1 SGHDT and CDR2 YYEEEE. This CDR3 region has 14 residues. The CDR3 reads CASSSTSGGETQYF. The CDR3 DNA follows: TGTGCCAGCAGCTCCACTAGCGGGGGGGAGACCCAGTACTTC.

The chain combines TRBV28 with TRBJ1-3; D is undetermined. V was trimmed by 10 bases and J by 4 bases, leaving 14 bases between them. The germline V gene encodes CDR1 MDHEN and CDR2 SYDVKM. This CDR3 contains 13 residues. This CDR3 reads CAIQTGVGNTIYF. The CDR3 region has the DNA TGTGCCATCCAGACGGGAGTCGGAAACACCATATATTTT.

This clone was recorded once. The J gene is TRBJ2-3, the V gene TRBV19; 7 nucleotides agree with TRBD1. From germline, CDR1 is LNHDA and CDR2 SQIVND (reference sequence). The V segment lost 5 bases and the J segment 3 bases; nucleotides outside the gene matches: 5. This CDR3 comprises 14 residues. The CDR3 DNA is TGTGCCAGTAGTCAGGGGGTAGCTACAGATACGCAGTATTTT. As protein: CASSQGVATDTQYF.

The rearrangement links TRBV5-6 to TRBJ1-2; D unclear. The germline V gene has CDR1 SGHDT and CDR2 YYEEEE. V dropped 2 bases and J dropped 5 bases, with 13 bases sitting between them. The CDR3 consists of 14 residues. The DNA of the CDR3 is TGTGCCAGCAGCTTCGACCGAGCCGGGTATGGCTACACCTTC. This sequence encodes CASSFDRAGYGYTF.

This clone was counted a single time. The CDR3 loop reads CASSRREWNTGELFF. The CDR3 DNA is TGTGCCAGTAGTAGGAGGGAGTGGAACACCGGGGAGCTGTTTTTT. The J gene is TRBJ2-2, the V gene TRBV19; D perhaps matches TRBD2 (6 bases). V shed 4 bases and J shed 1 base, with 10 bases lying between them. Germline lookup yields CDR1 LNHDA and CDR2 SQIVND (reference sequence). This CDR3 is built from 15 residues.

The J gene is TRBJ2-2, the V gene TRBV29-1; D not resolved. The CDR3 contains 14 residues. Germline CDR1 SQVTM, CDR2 ANQGSEA. Deletions cut 4 bases from V and 0 bases from J, with 9 bases between. The CDR3 DNA reads as TGCAGCGTTGCGGTTGGAGCGAACACCGGGGAGCTGTTTTTT. Translation gives CSVAVGANTGELFF.

This chain joins TRBV6-5 and TRBJ2-3; D possibly corresponds to TRBD1 (6 bases). CDR1 and CDR2 from the germline V gene are MNHEY and SVGAGI. CDR3 length: 14 residues. V lost 0 bases to trimming and J lost 4 bases, with 8 bases between them. The CDR3 protein is CASSYSRQADTQYF. The DNA for the CDR3 is TGTGCCAGCAGTTACTCCCGACAGGCAGATACGCAGTATTTT.

This clone was recorded once. The chain combines TRBV7-9 with TRBJ1-1; the match to TRBD1 covers 8 bases. Per the germline V gene, CDR1 is SEHNR and CDR2 is FQNEAQ (reference sequence). The J segment lost 0 bases and the V segment lost 8 bases, leaving 2 bases of the junction unmatched. The CDR3 consists of 13 residues. Here the CDR3 reads CASGQGVNTEAFF. In nucleotides, the CDR3 is TGTGCCAGCGGACAGGGAGTGAACACTGAAGCTTTCTTT.

This clone was counted once. The chain joins TRBV7-8 to TRBJ1-2; D uncertain. The germline V gene encodes CDR1 SGHVS and CDR2 FQNEAQ. The CDR3 is 17 residues long. The V and J ends lost 1 base and 2 bases respectively, with 17 bases between them. The CDR3 loop is CASSLDEWPHTNYGYTF. Written as DNA, the CDR3 is TGTGCCAGCAGCTTAGACGAGTGGCCGCACACGAACTATGGCTACACCTTC.